The table lists the clone carrying this TCR beta chain with a few counts. The sample has other DNA sequences that encode this CDR3 too. This record comes from a study of blood T cell repertoires in COVID-19. Study information: Sources were T cells, B-cell-depleted T cells, or PBMCs; the material itself was cDNA or gDNA.

The CDR3 is made up of 13 amino acids. V dropped 3 bases and J dropped 2 bases, with 8 bases sitting between them. Germline CDR1 and CDR2: GTSNPN and SVGIG (reference sequence). Methods used by the authors: It was from reference gene primer amplification that nucleated cell counts were estimated. Assay used: immunoSEQ multiplex PCR; TCRdb lists only in-frame clones, some missing. For V, J and clone size, that table is used; D and trimming come from the DNA. The repertoire consists of under 200,000 clones, with under 85% occurring once and the leading ten covering around 6.1%. The chain joins TRBV30 to TRBJ1-5, with unresolved D. Sequencing input: peripheral blood. The sequence was collected from a woman aged 35 to 49 with acute or convalescent COVID-19. The CDR3 protein is CAWSPGGNQPQHF. CDR3 DNA sequence: TGTGCCTGGAGCCCCGGAGGCAATCAGCCCCAGCATTTT.